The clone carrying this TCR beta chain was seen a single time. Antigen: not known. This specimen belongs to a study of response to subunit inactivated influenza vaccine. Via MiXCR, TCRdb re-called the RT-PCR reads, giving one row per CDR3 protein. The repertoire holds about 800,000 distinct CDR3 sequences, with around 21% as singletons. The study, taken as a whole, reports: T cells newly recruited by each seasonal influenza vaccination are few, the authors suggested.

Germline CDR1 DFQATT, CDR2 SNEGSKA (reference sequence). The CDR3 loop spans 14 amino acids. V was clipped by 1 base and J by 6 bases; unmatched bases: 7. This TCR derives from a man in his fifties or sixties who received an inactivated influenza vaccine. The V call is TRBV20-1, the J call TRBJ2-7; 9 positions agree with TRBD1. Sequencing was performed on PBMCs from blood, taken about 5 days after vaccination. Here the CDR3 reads CSARAGQGPFEQYF. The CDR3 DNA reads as TGCAGTGCTAGAGCAGGACAGGGGCCATTCGAGCAGTACTTC.